This T cell receptor beta chain was retrieved from a study of identical twins. TCRdb processed the 5' RACE reads anew with MiXCR; each CDR3 protein has one entry. The repertoire consists of 1.5 million to 2 million distinct CDR3 sequences, with less than 40% occurring once and the leading ten covering under 0.35%. Deletions cut 2 bases from V and 7 bases from J, with 6 bases between. Germline values: CDR1 DFQATT, CDR2 SNEGSKA (reference sequence). There are 12 residues in the CDR3. This sequence joins TRBV20-1 and TRBJ1-6; D gene uncertain. The receptor was derived from a newborn girl in good health. The sample consisted of cord blood. Written as DNA, the CDR3 is TGCAGTGCTAGATTCCCGAATTCACCCCTCCACTTT. Protein: CSARFPNSPLHF.